These 8 T cell receptor beta chains were sequenced from one sample in a study of blood T cells in healthy people across ages. A second roughly 7 to 11 cycle PCR used barcoded and J-beta primers. TCRdb re-called the 5' RACE reads with MiXCR, one entry per CDR3 protein. The sample lists about 670,000 distinct CDR3 sequences; 40% to 65% were seen once. The specimen sequenced was blood. The receptors here all came from a woman aged 80 or over in good health.

This clonotype was counted between two and nine times. Here the CDR3 DNA reads TGTGCCAGCAGCCAAATCTTGTCAGGCGGGAGAGGTGATACGCAGTATTTT. Translated, it gives CASSQILSGGRGDTQYF. The chain joins TRBV14 to TRBJ2-3; 7 bases fit TRBD2. Trimming took 2 bases from V and 6 from J; bases not matched to a gene: 14. Per the germline V gene, CDR1 is SGHDN and CDR2 is FVKESK. The CDR3 contains 17 residues.

This clonotype was seen repeatedly, ten times or more. The chain combines TRBV5-1 with TRBJ2-3; D perhaps matches TRBD2 (5 bases). This CDR3 region has 15 residues. The V gene's germline CDR1 is SGHRS and CDR2 YFSETQ. Trimming took off 0 bases at V and 4 bases at J, with 12 bases between the two ends. CDR3 bases: TGCGCCAGCAGCTTGGAGGTTCAGCGGCCAGATACGCAGTATTTT. This encodes CASSLEVQRPDTQYF. Filled out from reference TRBV5-1 and TRBJ2-3, the complete variable domain reads KAGVTQTPRYLIKTRGQQVTLSCSPISGHRSVSWYQQTPGQGLQFLFEYFSETQRNKGNFPGRFSGRQFSNSRSEMNVSTLELGDSALYLCASSLEVQRPDTQYFGPGTRLTVL.

Only a few counts were recorded for this clonotype. A junction boundary mismatches the germline segment, possibly from a read error. V and J are TRBV20-1 and TRBJ1-1; D remains unclear. The CDR3 spans 13 residues. Germline V gene data show CDR1 as DFQATT and CDR2 as SNEGSKA (reference sequence). DNA for the CDR3: TGCAGTGCTCAAAATCGAGAGGGCGCTGAAACTTTCTTT. It is translated as CSAQNREGAETFF.

This clonotype has a handful of counts. V usage is TRBV29-1 and J usage is TRBJ2-3; TRBD2 might be the D (5 bases). The CDR3 consists of 14 residues. The germline CDR1 and CDR2 sequences are SQVTM and ANQGSEA. The V and J ends lost 4 bases and 2 bases respectively, with 13 bases between them. CDR3 bases: TGCAGCGTTGCAGAGGCGGGCCACACAGATACGCAGTATTTT. Its translation: CSVAEAGHTDTQYF.

On this clonotype: A read error may explain this, as a much larger clone is one base away. The chain carries TRBV19 and TRBJ2-3; tentative D call: TRBD1 (6 bases). Looked up from germline, CDR1 is LNHDA and CDR2 is SQIVND (reference sequence). The CDR3 spans 13 residues. Here the CDR3 reads CTSSISQGVWQYF. CDR3 nucleotides: TGTACCAGTAGTATATCACAGGGAGTTTGGCAGTATTTT.

This clonotype came up a few times. The J gene is TRBJ2-7, the V gene TRBV18; 7 nucleotides line up with TRBD1. Germline CDR1 and CDR2: KGHSH and LQKENI. There are 15 residues in the CDR3. J gave up 2 bases and V 2 bases, and 6 bases lay outside the gene matches. DNA for the CDR3: TGTGCCAGCTCACCATTCGAGGGACAGACCTACGAGCAGTACTTC. It yields the protein CASSPFEGQTYEQYF.

The chain links TRBV18 to TRBJ2-7; no definite D call. The germline V and J ends were trimmed by 3 bases and 4 bases, with 13 bases remaining between them. CDR3 size: 14 residues. Germline values: CDR1 KGHSH, CDR2 LQKENI. For the CDR3, the DNA is TGTGCCAGCTCACCCCGCGTGTCCTCATACGAGCAGTACTTC. Protein product: CASSPRVSSYEQYF.

Many counts were recorded for this clonotype. The chain links TRBV2 to TRBJ2-3; the D call may be TRBD1 or TRBD2 (6 bases each). CDR3 length: 15 residues. Trimming removed 8 bases from V and 2 bases from J, with 17 bases in between. CDR1 is SNHLY, CDR2 FYNNEI, per germline. CDR3 loop: CASREGGALTDTQYF. DNA for the CDR3: TGTGCCAGCCGCGAGGGGGGAGCGCTCACAGATACGCAGTATTTT. Using reference TRBV2 and TRBJ2-3 for the parts outside the CDR3, the full variable domain is EPEVTQTPSHQVTQMGQEVILRCVPISNHLYFYWYRQILGQKVEFLVSFYNNEISEKSEIFDDQFSVERPDGSNFTLKIRSTKLEDSAMYFCASREGGALTDTQYFGPGTRLTVL.